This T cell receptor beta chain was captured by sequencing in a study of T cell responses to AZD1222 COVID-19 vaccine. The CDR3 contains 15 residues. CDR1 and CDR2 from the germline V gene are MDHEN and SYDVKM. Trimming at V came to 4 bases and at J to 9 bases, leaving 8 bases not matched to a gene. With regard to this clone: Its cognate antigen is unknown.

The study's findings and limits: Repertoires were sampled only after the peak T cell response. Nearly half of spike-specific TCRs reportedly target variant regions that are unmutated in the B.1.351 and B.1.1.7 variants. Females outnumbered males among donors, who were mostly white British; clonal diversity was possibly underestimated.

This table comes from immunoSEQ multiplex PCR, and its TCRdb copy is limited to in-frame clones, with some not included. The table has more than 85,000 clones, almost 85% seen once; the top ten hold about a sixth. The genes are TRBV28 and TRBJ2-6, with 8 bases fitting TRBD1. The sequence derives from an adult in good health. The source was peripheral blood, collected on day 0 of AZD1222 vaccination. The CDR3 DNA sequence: TGTGCCAGCAGTTCACGACAGGGGCCCATCAACGTCCTGACTTTC. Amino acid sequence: CASSSRQGPINVLTF.